This record looks at one TCR beta chain sequence and its context. What it binds is not known. Cells sorted as Tregs were CD4+, CD25+ and CD127-/low. Broader study findings: Tumor-infiltrating Treg TCR alpha and beta sequences overlapped most with tumor naive CD4+ T cells, then blood naive. The larger-cohort validation was restricted to a single TCR beta V-J rearrangement rather than whole repertoires.

Constant-region reverse primers amplified full-length variable regions, followed by semi-nested Nested Universal Primer A PCR. TCRdb independently ran MiXCR on the 5' RACE reads; one entry per CDR3 protein. The sample lists 50,000 to 70,000 distinct CDR3 sequences, less than 25% occurring once. The CDR3 loop spans 16 amino acids. Trimming removed 2 bases from V and 0 bases from J, with 11 bases in between. Germline-derived CDR1 and CDR2 are KGHSH and LQKENI. This receptor was identified in a female donor with breast cancer. Sequenced material: tumor-infiltrating Tregs sorted from the breast tumor. The chain combines TRBV18 with TRBJ2-1; weak D call: TRBD1 (5 bases). In nucleotides, the CDR3 is TGTGCCAGCTCACCAAGGTCCAGGGCCTCCTACAATGAGCAGTTCTTC. This gives the protein CASSPRSRASYNEQFF.